This passage covers 10 T cell receptor beta chains from one sample sequenced in a study of CD8+ T cells in alopecia areata. Reverse transcription of extracted RNA yielded cDNA, which provided the sequencing template. TCRdb's table, derived via immunoSEQ multiplex PCR, lists solely in-frame clones and lacks some. Of about 190,000 clones in the sample, over 55% were seen once. Specified treatment: oral pan-JAK inhibitor, 5-10 mg twice daily. Specimen: CD4+ T cells sorted from blood, collected at week 24, from a patient treated with tofacitinib. The receptors were gathered from a human donor with alopecia areata.

This chain links TRBV25-1 with TRBJ2-5; TRBD1 might be the D (6 bases). The length of the CDR3 is 13 residues. Germline CDR1 MGHDK, CDR2 SYGVNS. The V end was cut by 4 bases, the J end by 7 bases, with 13 bases between. CDR3 nucleotide sequence: TGTGCCAGCAGTGTCCCACAGGGCAGGACCCAGTACTTC. It codes for CASSVPQGRTQYF. The full variable domain, rest sourced from reference TRBV25-1 and TRBJ2-5, is EADIYQTPRYLVIGTGKKITLECSQTMGHDKMYWYQQDPGMELHLIHYSYGVNSTEKGDLSSESTVSRIRTEHFPLTLESARPSHTSQYLCASSVPQGRTQYFGPGTRLLVL.

V gene TRBV29-1 combines with J gene TRBJ2-1; D is unclear. The V gene's germline CDR1 is SQVTM and CDR2 ANQGSEA. The germline V and J ends were trimmed by 4 bases and 4 bases, with 8 bases remaining between them. The CDR3 covers 12 residues. In DNA, the CDR3 is TGCAGCGTTGGCCCAGGTTACAATGAGCAGTTCTTC. Its protein product is CSVGPGYNEQFF.

The CDR3 region has the DNA TGTGCCAGCAAAGAGACAGGGGTAGGGACTGAAGCTTTCTTT. This sequence encodes CASKETGVGTEAFF. The chain recombines TRBV2 with TRBJ1-1; 8 nucleotides match TRBD1. J was trimmed by 5 bases and V by 7 bases; bases with no gene match: 9. The CDR3 runs to 14 residues. The germline gives CDR1 SNHLY, CDR2 FYNNEI.

V and J are TRBV27 and TRBJ1-5; TRBD1 aligns across 8 bases. V shed 5 bases and J 12 bases; nucleotides not matched to a gene: 12. The CDR3 is 14 amino acids. CDR1 and CDR2 from the germline V gene are MNHEY and SMNVEV (reference sequence). This CDR3 is CASSRGDRSHRQHF. As DNA, the CDR3 is TGTGCCAGCAGTCGCGGGGACAGGTCCCATCGCCAGCATTTT.

In its sample, this clone was seen a few times. This sequence joins TRBV10-3 and TRBJ2-6; D call uncertain. The V gene's germline CDR1 is ENHRY and CDR2 SYGVKD. CDR3 length equals 15 residues. Trimming shortened V by 7 bases and J by 3 bases, and 13 bases separated the two germline ends. The CDR3 spells CAITQSPVGANVLTF. The DNA of the CDR3 is TGTGCCATCACCCAGTCCCCGGTTGGGGCCAACGTCCTGACTTTC.

This clone was detected a few times. J is TRBJ2-5 and V is TRBV29-1; TRBD1 or TRBD2 may be the D gene (5 bases each). V lost 3 bases to trimming and J lost 5 bases, with 13 bases between them. Germline V lookup: CDR1 SQVTM, CDR2 ANQGSEA. This CDR3 has 13 residues. DNA for the CDR3: TGCAGCGTTGAGCTGGGACCTCGGGAGACCCAGTACTTC. It translates to CSVELGPRETQYF.

This clone was observed a few times. This chain links TRBV19 with TRBJ2-6; tentatively, D is TRBD2 (5 bases). V gave up 5 bases and J gave up 1 base, with 12 bases separating them. From germline, CDR1 is LNHDA and CDR2 SQIVND (reference sequence). CDR3 length equals 16 residues. CDR3 residues: CASSRHSGSGANVLTF. CDR3 DNA sequence: TGTGCCAGTAGTCGTCACAGCGGTTCTGGGGCCAACGTCCTGACTTTC.

This clone has a single count. The rearrangement joins TRBV7-2 to TRBJ2-1; the match to TRBD1 covers 8 bases. Trimming at V came to 2 bases and at J to 6 bases, leaving 3 bases not matched to a gene. Per germline, CDR1 SGHTA and CDR2 FQGNSA. The length of the CDR3 is 14 residues. CDR3 region: CASSLYTGGNEQFF. In nucleotides, the CDR3 is TGTGCCAGCAGCTTATATACAGGGGGCAATGAGCAGTTCTTC. Full variable domain (outside the CDR3, taken from reference TRBV7-2 and TRBJ2-1): GAGVSQSPSNKVTEKGKDVELRCDPISGHTALYWYRQSLGQGLEFLIYFQGNSAPDKSGLPSDRFSAERTGGSVSTLTIQRTQQEDSAVYLCASSLYTGGNEQFFGPGTRLTVL.

The rearrangement links TRBV5-1 to TRBJ2-5, with a possible D match to TRBD1 (7 bases). Per germline, CDR1 SGHRS and CDR2 YFSETQ. The CDR3 has 15 residues. V was shortened by 0 bases and J by 5 bases, with 14 bases between the two germline ends. Here the CDR3 DNA reads TGCGCCAGCAGCTTGGCCCAGGGGGGAAGTGAGACCCAGTACTTC. Amino acids: CASSLAQGGSETQYF.

This chain uses TRBV29-1 with TRBJ2-5, with TRBD2 matching over 11 bases. CDR3 length equals 13 residues. The V gene's germline CDR1 is SQVTM and CDR2 ANQGSEA. Germline trimming cut 4 bases from V and 2 bases from J; bases unmatched to any gene: 0. The CDR3 DNA is TGCAGCGTTGCTAGCGGGGGGCAAGAGACCCAGTACTTC. This translates into CSVASGGQETQYF.